These 3 T cell receptor beta chains were all obtained from the same sample, sequenced in a study of T cell responses to AZD1222 COVID-19 vaccine. The repertoire was sequenced with immunoSEQ multiplex PCR; TCRdb's copy has only in-frame clones and lacks some. The repertoire consists of 120,000 to 150,000 clones, with roughly 90% occurring once and the leading ten covering 5.4%. This specimen was peripheral blood, taken 28 days after the second dose of the MenACWY control vaccine. The source is an adult who received the MenACWY meningococcal vaccine as a control.

The chain carries TRBV5-1 and TRBJ2-3; 11 nucleotides align to TRBD2. CDR1 is SGHRS, CDR2 YFSETQ, per germline. The CDR3 runs to 14 residues. The ends lost 2 bases at V and 12 bases at J; junction bases unmatched: 8. The CDR3 is CASSFGLAGPVQYF. The CDR3 nucleotides read TGCGCCAGCAGCTTCGGACTAGCGGGCCCGGTACAGTATTTT.

The chain combines TRBV30 with TRBJ1-5, with D maybe TRBD1 (6 bases). With 0 bases removed from V and 4 bases from J, the gap between germline ends came to 13 bases. Germline CDR1 reads GTSNPN; CDR2 reads SVGIG (reference sequence). The CDR3 runs 15 residues. Written as DNA, the CDR3 is TGTGCCTGGAGTGTACAGGGAAGTCGGAATCAGCCCCAGCATTTT. Amino acids: CAWSVQGSRNQPQHF.

V and J are TRBV7-4 and TRBJ1-5; D is uncertain. This CDR3 is 16 amino acids long. V gave up 6 bases and J gave up 0 bases, with 15 bases separating them. Looked up from germline, CDR1 is SGHVT and CDR2 is SQSDAQ. CDR3 DNA: TGTGCCAGCAGGCCTCAAGAGGCGAATAGCAATCAGCCCCAGCATTTT. Its translation: CASRPQEANSNQPQHF.